This T cell receptor beta chain was recorded in a study of blood T cell repertoires in COVID-19. Overall study context: The cDNA or gDNA used as material had been derived from T cells, B-cell-depleted T cells, or PBMCs.

Per the original data handling: Cell counts per sample came from amplifying reference gene primers. Profiling relied on immunoSEQ multiplex PCR, and the TCRdb table lists in-frame clones only, not all of them. The DNA was the basis for D and trimming; V, J and clone size are from that table. The profile shows tens of thousands of clones, 90% of them singletons. V lost 6 bases to trimming and J lost 5 bases, with 22 bases between them. The germline gives CDR1 KGHSH, CDR2 LQKENI. There are 17 residues in the CDR3. This receptor was obtained from a human donor with active COVID-19. The donor label of this sample is uncertain. Sequenced material: peripheral blood. This chain uses TRBV18 with TRBJ1-4; D uncertain. The CDR3 sequence: CASSLTLPGHSNEKLFF. The CDR3 DNA reads as TGTGCCAGCTCCCTAACCCTACCTGGGCACTCAAATGAAAAACTGTTTTTT.